This entry describes one TCR beta chain. The antigen it recognizes is unknown. The record has no base qualities; no much larger clone is one base away. Patients with a history of autoimmune disease or receiving systemic immunosuppression were excluded from the trial. Peripheral blood for TCR sequencing was collected from all dose cohorts at baseline, on cycle 4 day 1, and on cycle 7 day 1. The samples were taken from a phase I, first-in-human, multicenter, open-label dose-escalation trial of ivuxolimab. Adults with locally advanced or metastatic melanoma, renal cell carcinoma, hepatocellular carcinoma or head and neck squamous cell carcinoma were enrolled in the trial. Before TCR sequencing, CD4+ T cells and CD8+ T cells were sorted from peripheral blood as separate populations. The data derive from a study of OX40 agonist ivuxolimab in advanced cancers. Regarding the complete study: The costimulatory receptor OX40 (CD134) was targeted by ivuxolimab, a fully human IgG2 agonistic monoclonal antibody. Intravenous ivuxolimab was administered to patients every 2 weeks at six dose levels: 0.01, 0.1, 0.3, 1.5, 3 and 10 mg/kg. Of the approximately 54 dose-escalation patients, hepatocellular carcinoma was present in about 20, melanoma in approximately 15, renal cell carcinoma in 9 and head and neck cancer in 9. In the dose-escalation cohort, around four fifths of patients were male, and the mean age was 60 years with a range of roughly 20 to 79. Patients were allowed to have had prior anti-PD-1, anti-PD-L1 or anti-CTLA-4 therapy, and around 41% of the dose-escalation patients had previously received checkpoint inhibitors. Partial responses occurred in three dose-escalation patients: two with cutaneous melanoma and one with hepatocellular carcinoma. Peripheral TCRbeta sequencing aimed to test whether ivuxolimab altered TCR sequence diversity and caused clonal T-cell expansion. The paper covers the monotherapy dose-escalation part of the phase I ivuxolimab trial, which included N of about 50 patients. What the research found in general, with its limitations: Low levels of normalized T-cell clonal expansion were also seen in some nonresponding patients. In the 0.1-3.0 mg/kg groups, partial responders had among the lowest normalized peripheral clonal expansion, particularly in CD8+ T cells. At doses of 0.1 to 3.0 mg/kg, clonal expansion of both CD4+ and CD8+ T cells in blood was seen between baseline and week 6. After ivuxolimab, CD8+ T cells had more expanded clones than CD4+ T cells on average. Antigen specificity was not determined for the clonally expanded peripheral T cells.

To sequence the TCRbeta CDR3 region, genomic DNA was isolated from the sorted cells. The immunoSEQ Assay was used to sequence the TCRbeta CDR3 regions. Entries here come from immuneACCESS through TCRdb and include only in-frame sequences with V and J called. Some clones fail to appear in such tables; in the studies checked, an unresolved V gene covers under half of the shortfall, and the cause of the remainder is unknown. This sample comprises more than 65,000 clones, around nine tenths of them detected only once. 0.6% to 0.85% of the sample rests with the top ten. Trimming at the junction amounts to 10 bases on V and 0 bases on J, and the germline ends lie 18 bases apart. From the cysteine up to the phenylalanine, the CDR3 has a length of 15 residues. Only the CDR3 DNA stays, 45 bases, in frame from base 1. From a lookup of the germline V gene, CDR1 and CDR2 are MDHEN and SYDVKM.

This sequence was found in an adult with an advanced solid tumor such as melanoma, head and neck, liver or kidney cancer. Here the chain combines TRBV28 and TRBJ1-1; the D gene remains uncertain. Specimen: CD4+ or CD8+ T cells sorted from blood, collected in a trial of the OX40 agonist ivuxolimab. The CDR3 reads CANGTLRTMNTEAFF. Here is the DNA: TGTGCCAACGGCACCTTAAGGACCATGAACACTGAAGCTTTCTTT.